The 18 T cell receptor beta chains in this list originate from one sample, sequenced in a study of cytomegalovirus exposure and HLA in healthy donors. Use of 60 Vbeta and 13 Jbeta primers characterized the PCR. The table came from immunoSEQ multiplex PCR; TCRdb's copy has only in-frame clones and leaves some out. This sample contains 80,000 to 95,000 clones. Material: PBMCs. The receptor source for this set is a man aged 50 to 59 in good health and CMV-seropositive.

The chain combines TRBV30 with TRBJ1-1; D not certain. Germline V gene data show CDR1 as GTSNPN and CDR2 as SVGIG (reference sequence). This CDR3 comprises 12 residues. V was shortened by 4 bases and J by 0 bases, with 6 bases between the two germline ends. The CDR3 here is CAWNPVNTEAFF. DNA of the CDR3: TGTGCCTGGAATCCGGTGAACACTGAAGCTTTCTTT.

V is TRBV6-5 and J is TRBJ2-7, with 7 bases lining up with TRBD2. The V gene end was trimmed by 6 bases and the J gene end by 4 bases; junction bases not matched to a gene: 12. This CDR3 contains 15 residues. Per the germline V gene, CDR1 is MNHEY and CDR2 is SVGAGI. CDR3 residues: CASRTGLGFSYEQYF. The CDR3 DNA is TGTGCCAGCAGGACTGGACTAGGTTTTAGTTACGAGCAGTACTTC.

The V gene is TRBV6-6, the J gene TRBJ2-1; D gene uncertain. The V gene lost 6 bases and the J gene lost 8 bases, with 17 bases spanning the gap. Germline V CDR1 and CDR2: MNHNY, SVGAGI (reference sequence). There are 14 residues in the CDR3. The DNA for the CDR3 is TGTGCCAGCAGGAGTACCCTTAGGAGTCATGAGCAGTTCTTC. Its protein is CASRSTLRSHEQFF.

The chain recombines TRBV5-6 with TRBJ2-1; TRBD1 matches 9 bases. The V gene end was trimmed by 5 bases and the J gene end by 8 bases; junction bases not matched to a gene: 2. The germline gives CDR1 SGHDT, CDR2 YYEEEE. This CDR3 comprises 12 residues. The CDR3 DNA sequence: TGTGCCAGCAGTACAGGGGGCTATGAGCAGTTCTTC. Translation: CASSTGGYEQFF.

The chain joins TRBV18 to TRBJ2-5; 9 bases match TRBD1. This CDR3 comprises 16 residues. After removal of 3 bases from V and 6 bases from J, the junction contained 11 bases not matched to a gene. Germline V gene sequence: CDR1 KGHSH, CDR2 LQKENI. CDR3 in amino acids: CASSPPGQGVLQTQYF. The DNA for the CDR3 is TGTGCCAGCTCACCCCCGGGACAGGGAGTCTTACAGACCCAGTACTTC.

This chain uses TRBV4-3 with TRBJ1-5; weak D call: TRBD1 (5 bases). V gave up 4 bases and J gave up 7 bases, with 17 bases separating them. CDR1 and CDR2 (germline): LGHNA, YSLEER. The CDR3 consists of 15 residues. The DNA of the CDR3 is TGCGCCAGCAGCCCAGCCTCCGGGGGAGGGCAGCCCCAGCATTTT. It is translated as CASSPASGGGQPQHF.

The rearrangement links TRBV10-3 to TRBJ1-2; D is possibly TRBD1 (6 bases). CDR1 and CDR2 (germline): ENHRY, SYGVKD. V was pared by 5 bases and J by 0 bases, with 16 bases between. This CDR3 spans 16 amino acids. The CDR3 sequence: CAISNSRDNANYGYTF. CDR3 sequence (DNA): TGTGCCATCAGTAATTCCCGGGACAACGCTAACTATGGCTACACCTTC.

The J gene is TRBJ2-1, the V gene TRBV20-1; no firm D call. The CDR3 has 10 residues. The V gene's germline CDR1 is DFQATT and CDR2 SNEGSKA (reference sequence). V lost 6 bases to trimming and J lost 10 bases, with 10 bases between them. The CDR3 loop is CSAITSEQFF. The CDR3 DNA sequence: TGCAGTGCAATTACATCCGAGCAGTTCTTC.

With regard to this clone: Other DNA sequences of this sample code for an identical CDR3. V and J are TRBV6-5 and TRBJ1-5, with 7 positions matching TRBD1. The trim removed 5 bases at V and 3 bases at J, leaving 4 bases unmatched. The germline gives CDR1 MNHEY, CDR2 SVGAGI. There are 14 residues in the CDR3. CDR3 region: CASSRGQLNQPQHF. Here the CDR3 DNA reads TGTGCCAGCAGTAGGGGACAGCTCAATCAGCCCCAGCATTTT.

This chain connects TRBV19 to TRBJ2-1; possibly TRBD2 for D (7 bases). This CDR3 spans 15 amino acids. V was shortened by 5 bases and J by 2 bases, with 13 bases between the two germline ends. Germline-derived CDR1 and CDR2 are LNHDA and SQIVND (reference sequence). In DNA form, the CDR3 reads TGTGCCAGTAGTGCTGAGGGGGGGCCCTACAATGAGCAGTTCTTC. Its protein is CASSAEGGPYNEQFF.

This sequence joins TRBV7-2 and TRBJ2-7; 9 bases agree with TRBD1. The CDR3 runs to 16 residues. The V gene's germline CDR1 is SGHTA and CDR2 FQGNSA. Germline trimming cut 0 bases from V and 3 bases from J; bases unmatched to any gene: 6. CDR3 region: CASSLAPGQGVYEQYV. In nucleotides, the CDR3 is TGTGCCAGCAGCTTAGCGCCGGGACAGGGAGTCTACGAGCAGTACGTC.

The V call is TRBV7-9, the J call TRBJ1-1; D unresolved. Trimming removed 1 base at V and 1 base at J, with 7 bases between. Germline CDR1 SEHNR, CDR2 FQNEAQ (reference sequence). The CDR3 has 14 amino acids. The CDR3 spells CASSLVQSNTEAFF. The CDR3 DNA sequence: TGTGCCAGCAGCTTAGTTCAATCGAACACTGAAGCTTTCTTT.

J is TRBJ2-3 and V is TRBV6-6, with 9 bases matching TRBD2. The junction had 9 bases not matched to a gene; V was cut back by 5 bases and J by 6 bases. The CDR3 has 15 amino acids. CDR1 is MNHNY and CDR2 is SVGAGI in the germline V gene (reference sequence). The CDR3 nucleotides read TGTGCCAGCAGTCCGGCTAGCGGGGTACTGGATACGCAGTATTTT. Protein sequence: CASSPASGVLDTQYF.

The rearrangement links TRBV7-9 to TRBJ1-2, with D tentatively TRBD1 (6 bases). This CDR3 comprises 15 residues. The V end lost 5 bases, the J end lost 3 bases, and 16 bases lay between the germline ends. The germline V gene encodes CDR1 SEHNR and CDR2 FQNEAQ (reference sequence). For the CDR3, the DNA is TGTGCCAGCAGCGGAGGGGGGGGAGATTACTATGGCTACACCTTC. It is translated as CASSGGGGDYYGYTF. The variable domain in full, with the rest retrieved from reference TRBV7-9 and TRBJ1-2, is DTGVSQNPRHKITKRGQNVTFRCDPISEHNRLYWYRQTLGQGPEFLTYFQNEAQLEKSRLLSDRFSAERPKGSFSTLEIQRTEQGDSAMYLCASSGGGGDYYGYTFGSGTRLTVV.

CDR3 coding DNA: TGCAGCGGGCGGGACGGCCCCTACGAGCAGTACTTC. It codes for CSGRDGPYEQYF. The rearrangement links TRBV29-1 to TRBJ2-7, with a weak D call TRBD2 (6 bases). CDR3 size: 12 residues. The germline V gene encodes CDR1 SQVTM and CDR2 ANQGSEA. V was pared by 7 bases and J by 2 bases, with 12 bases between.

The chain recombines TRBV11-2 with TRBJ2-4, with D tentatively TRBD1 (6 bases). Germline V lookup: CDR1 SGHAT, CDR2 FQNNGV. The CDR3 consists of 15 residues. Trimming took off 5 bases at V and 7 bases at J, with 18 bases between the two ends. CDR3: CASSEGGTLGNIQYF. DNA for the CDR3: TGTGCCAGCAGCGAAGGGGGTACCCTGGGGAACATTCAGTACTTC.

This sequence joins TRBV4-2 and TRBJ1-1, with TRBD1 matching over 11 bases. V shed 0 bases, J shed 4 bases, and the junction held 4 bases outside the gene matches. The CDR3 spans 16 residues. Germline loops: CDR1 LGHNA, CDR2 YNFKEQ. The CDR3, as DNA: TGTGCCAGCAGCCAAGACCCAGGGACAGGGGGCACTGAAGCTTTCTTT. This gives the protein CASSQDPGTGGTEAFF.

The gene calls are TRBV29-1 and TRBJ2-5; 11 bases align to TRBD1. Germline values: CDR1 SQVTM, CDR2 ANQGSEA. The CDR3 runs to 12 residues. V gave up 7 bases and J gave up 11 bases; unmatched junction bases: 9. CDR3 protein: CSAGQGAGEQYF. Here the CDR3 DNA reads TGCAGCGCCGGACAGGGGGCGGGAGAGCAGTACTTC.